This T cell receptor (beta chain) comes out of a study of Graves' ophthalmopathy and Graves' hyperthyroidism. The authors used Ficoll-Paque density gradient centrifugation to separate PBMCs. The input was around 10 ml of fresh peripheral blood. CDR3 regions of TCR beta were amplified from RNA transcripts. An opening RT-PCR round employed HTBI primers and preceded a second-round multiplex PCR. MiXCR, applied by TCRdb to the multiplex PCR reads, yields one record per CDR3 protein. The sample consists of hundreds of thousands of distinct CDR3 sequences, about 41% of them appearing once. V lost 5 bases and J 5 bases, leaving 16 bases between the germline ends. The CDR3 runs to 15 residues. The germline CDR1 and CDR2 sequences are SGDLS and YYNGEE.

V is TRBV9 and J is TRBJ1-4; D remains ambiguous. This clonotype was obtained from an adult man with Graves' ophthalmopathy. The sample was peripheral blood. CDR3 sequence reads: CASSTSTGRNEKLFF. The CDR3 nucleotides are TGTGCCAGCAGTACAAGCACGGGAAGAAATGAAAAACTGTTTTTT. Complete variable domain (other parts from reference TRBV9 and TRBJ1-4): DSGVTQTPKHLITATGQRVTLRCSPRSGDLSVYWYQQSLDQGLQFLIQYYNGEERAKGNILERFSAQQFPDLHSELNLSSLELGDSALYFCASSTSTGRNEKLFFGSGTQLSVL.